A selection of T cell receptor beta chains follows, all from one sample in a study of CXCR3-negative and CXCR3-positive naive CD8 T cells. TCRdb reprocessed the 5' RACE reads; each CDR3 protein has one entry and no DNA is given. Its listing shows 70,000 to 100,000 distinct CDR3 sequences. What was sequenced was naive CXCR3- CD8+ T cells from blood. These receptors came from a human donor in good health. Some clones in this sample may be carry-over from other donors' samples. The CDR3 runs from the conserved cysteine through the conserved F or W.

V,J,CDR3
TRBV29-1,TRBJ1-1,CSVLGGGAGTEAFF
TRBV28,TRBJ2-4,CASSLSGLGNIQYF
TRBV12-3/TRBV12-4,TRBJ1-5,CASSLSWAGGGIRQPQHF
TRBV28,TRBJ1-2,CASSLGQGANYGYTF
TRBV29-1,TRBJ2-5,CSVERPYGPQETQYF
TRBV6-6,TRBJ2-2,CASSLTAGGPTGELFF
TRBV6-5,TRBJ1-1,CASSYRSSGTEAFF
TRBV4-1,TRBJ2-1,CASSQDIYPAGDYNEQFF
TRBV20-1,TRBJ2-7,CSARELAGESYEQYF
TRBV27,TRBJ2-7,CASSITGTVSYEQYF
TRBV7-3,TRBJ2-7,CASSLWPGREQYF
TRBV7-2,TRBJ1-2,CASSSDVRGDYGYTF
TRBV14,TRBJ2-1,CASSRLAEHNEQFF
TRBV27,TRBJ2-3,CASSWNGADTQYF
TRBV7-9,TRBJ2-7,CASSPKSATSYEQYF
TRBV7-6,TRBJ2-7,CASSPTGGAREQYF
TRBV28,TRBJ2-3,CASSLPRGTGSTDTQYF
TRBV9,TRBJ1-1,CASSVMRDTEAFF
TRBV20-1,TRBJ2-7,CSARAESYEQYF
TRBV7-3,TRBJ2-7,CASSLGGTAYEQYF
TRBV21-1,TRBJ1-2,CASSSQGVQINYGYTF
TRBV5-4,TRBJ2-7,CASSSGTSTLDEQYF
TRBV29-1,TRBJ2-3,CSVWGAASTDTQYF
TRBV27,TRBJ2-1,CASSPSAGVDNEQFF
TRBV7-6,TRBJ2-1,CASSLTPPLGGGIHEQFF
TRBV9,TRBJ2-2,CASSASGGNTGELFF
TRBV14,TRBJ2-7,CASSQNFYEQYF
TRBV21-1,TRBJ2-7,CASSRFAGGYEQYF
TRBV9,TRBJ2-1,CASSVRGAGADEQFF
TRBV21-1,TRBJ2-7,CASSKVPPAGVYEQYF
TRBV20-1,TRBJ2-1,CSASTQDSNEQFF
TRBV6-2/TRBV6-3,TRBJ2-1,CASSRDENNEQFF
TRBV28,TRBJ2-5,CASSTGLAGSYQETQYF
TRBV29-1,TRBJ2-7,CSVEEPDTYEQYF
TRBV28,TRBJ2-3,CASSPIPRIGKGTDTQYF
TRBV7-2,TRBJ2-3,CASSRPSGTYTDTQYF
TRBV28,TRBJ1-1,CASSPSGSEAFF
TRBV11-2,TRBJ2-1,CASSPPRGLAVREQFF
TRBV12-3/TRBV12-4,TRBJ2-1,CASRYPGSSYNEQFF
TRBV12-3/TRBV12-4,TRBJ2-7,CASSLAKAYEQYF
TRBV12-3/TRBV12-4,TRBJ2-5,CASSLIGLAGAETQYF
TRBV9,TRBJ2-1,CASSVERGRAVSYNEQFF
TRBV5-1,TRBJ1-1,CASSVLGTGVTVNTEAFF
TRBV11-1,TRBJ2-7,CASSLFRGGASYEQYF
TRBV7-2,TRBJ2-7,CASSARTGGYEQYF
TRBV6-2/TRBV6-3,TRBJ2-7,CASSYSIYEQYF
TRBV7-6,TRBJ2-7,CASSLEPTDAYEQYF
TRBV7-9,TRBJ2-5,CASSTSNQETQYF
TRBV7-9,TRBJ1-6,CASSTGTGDSPLHF
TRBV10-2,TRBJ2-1,CASNGLAGANEQFF
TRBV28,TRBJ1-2,CASSLTSSYGYTF
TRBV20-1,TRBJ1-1,CSARVMGIAEAFF
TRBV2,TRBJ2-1,CASSNYRDRSYNEQFF
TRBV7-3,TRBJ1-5,CASSLDSNQPQHF
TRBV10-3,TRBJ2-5,CAISESPDRVRGETQYF
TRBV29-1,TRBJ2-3,CSVEERGRLTDTQYF
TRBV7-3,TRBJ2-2,CASSSDSTGELFF
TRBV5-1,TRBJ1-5,CASSLDGGYNQPQHF
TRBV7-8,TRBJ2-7,CASSLGSETYEQYF
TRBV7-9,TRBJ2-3,CASSGQGPRSDTQYF